This TCR beta chain comes out of a study of blood T cell repertoires in COVID-19. Study at large: Italy, Spain and the United States were the sources of the convalescent and acute COVID-19 samples.

This CDR3 is built from 14 residues. With 6 bases clipped from V and 0 bases from J, the junction kept 6 bases outside the gene matches. The germline V gene has CDR1 DFQATT and CDR2 SNEGSKA (reference sequence). Authors' processing steps: For nucleated cells, counts were estimated from reference gene primer amplification. The data were produced by immunoSEQ multiplex PCR, yet TCRdb's version contains in-frame clones alone and is incomplete. The V and J calls and clone size are taken from that table; D and trimming were inferred from the DNA. Of about 140,000 clones detected, more than 60% appear once; the ten largest clones hold roughly 8.6%. This clone was seen more than once but under ten times.

The sequencing sample was made of peripheral blood. The chain uses TRBV20-1 and TRBJ1-1, with 8 bases aligning to TRBD1. This TCR derives from a woman in her 50s with active or convalescent COVID-19. This CDR3 reads CSASGTGMNTEAFF. In DNA, the CDR3 is TGCAGTGCCAGTGGGACAGGCATGAACACTGAAGCTTTCTTT.